This T cell receptor (beta chain) was identified in a study of tumor-infiltrating lymphocytes in primary liver carcinoma. At the level of the study: Patients were men and women aged 30 to 69 years. Regardless of tissue type, samples showed similar yields of roughly 3.5 to 7.13 million productive TCRbeta reads.

Reverse transcription of approximately 500 ng total RNA with a constant-region primer produced TCR beta cDNA. For TCR beta, libraries were produced by three nested multiplex PCR rounds using slightly modified ARM-PCR. The first two PCR rounds used TRBV1-TRBV30 primers with a Cbeta primer, nine to eleven cycles each. TCRdb re-derived calls from the multiplex PCR reads in MiXCR, one entry per CDR3 protein. Of about 120,000 distinct CDR3 sequences in the sample, around 70% are singletons; the top ten hold 7.5% to 10%. Findings of the study overall: Tumor region pairs showed greater overlap than either tumor-adjacent or tumor-blood pairs did.

CDR3 length: 17 amino acids. Trimming took 5 bases from V and 1 from J; bases not matched to a gene: 10. Germline-derived CDR1 and CDR2 are SQVTM and ANQGSEA. RNA and DNA were co-extracted from about 20-30 mg of unsorted bulk tissue. This clonotype was found many times. Its antigen is undetermined. The chain is built from TRBV29-1 and TRBJ1-4, with TRBD1 identical over 10 bases. The sequence came from a woman aged 55-69 years with primary liver carcinoma and hepatitis B virus infection. The source material was tumor-adjacent normal liver tissue. The DNA of the CDR3 is TGCAGCGTTTCTACACCGGGACAGGGGAAAACTAATGAAAAACTGTTTTTT. Encoded protein: CSVSTPGQGKTNEKLFF.